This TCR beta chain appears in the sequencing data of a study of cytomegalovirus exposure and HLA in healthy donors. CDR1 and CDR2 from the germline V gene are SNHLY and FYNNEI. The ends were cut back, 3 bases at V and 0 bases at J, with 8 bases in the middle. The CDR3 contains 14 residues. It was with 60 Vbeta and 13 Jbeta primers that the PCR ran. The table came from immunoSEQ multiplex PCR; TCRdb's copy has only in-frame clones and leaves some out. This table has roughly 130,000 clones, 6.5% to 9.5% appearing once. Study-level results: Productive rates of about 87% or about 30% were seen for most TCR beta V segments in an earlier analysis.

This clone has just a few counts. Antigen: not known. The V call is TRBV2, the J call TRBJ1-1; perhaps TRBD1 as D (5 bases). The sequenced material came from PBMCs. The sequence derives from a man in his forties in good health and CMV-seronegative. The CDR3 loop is CASSEVRVNTEAFF. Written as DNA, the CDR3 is TGTGCCAGCAGTGAGGTCAGGGTGAACACTGAAGCTTTCTTT.